This T cell receptor (beta chain) derives from a study of molecular identifiers for immune sequencing clone quantification. Study results and caveats: The share of molecules held by clones above 20 RNA copies was over 99% in effector cells and under 1% in naive cells.

Turning to this clonotype: What it binds is unknown. A much more abundant neighbour one base away suggests this may be a read error.

The CDR3 covers 15 residues. Germline lookup yields CDR1 KGHSY and CDR2 FQNENV. Listed TCR primers and previously described methods were used for bulk TCR libraries. TCRdb reprocessed the PCR reads with MiXCR, giving one entry per CDR3 protein. The repertoire holds 90,000 or so distinct CDR3 sequences, with around 27% as singletons. This receptor was taken from a human donor in good health. Some libraries in this study had Jurkat cell RNA spiked in. Sequenced input: naive CD8+ T cells from blood, with Jurkat cell RNA spiked in. Subset of the sample: FACS-sorted CD8+CD4-CCR7+CD45RA+ naive T cells. This chain uses TRBV16 with TRBJ2-7; D might be TRBD1 (5 bases). The CDR3, as DNA: TGTACCAGCAGCCAAGCTCGCCAGGGCCCCTACGAGCAGTACTTC. Its translation: CTSSQARQGPYEQYF.